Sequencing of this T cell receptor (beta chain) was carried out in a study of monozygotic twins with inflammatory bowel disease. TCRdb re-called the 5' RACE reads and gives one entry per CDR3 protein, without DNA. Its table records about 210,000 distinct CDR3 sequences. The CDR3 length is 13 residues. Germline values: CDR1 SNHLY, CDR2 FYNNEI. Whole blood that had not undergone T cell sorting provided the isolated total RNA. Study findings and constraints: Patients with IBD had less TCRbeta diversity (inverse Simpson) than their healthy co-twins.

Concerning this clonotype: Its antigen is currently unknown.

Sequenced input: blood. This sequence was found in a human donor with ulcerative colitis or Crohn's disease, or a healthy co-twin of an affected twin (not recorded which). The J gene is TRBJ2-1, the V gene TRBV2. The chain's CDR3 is CASRKTWNNEQFF.